The clone carrying this T cell receptor beta chain was seen at least ten times. These data belong to a study of molecular identifiers for immune sequencing clone quantification. In the study overall: Replicates partitioned RNA from approximately 20,000 or 100,000 naive CD8 cells into five parts, sequencing four.

Trimming shortened V by 0 bases and J by 7 bases, and 5 bases separated the two germline ends. Per germline, CDR1 SGHRS and CDR2 YFSETQ. This CDR3 has 12 amino acids. TCRdb reprocessed the PCR reads via MiXCR and lists one record per CDR3 protein. The sample carries 50,000 or so distinct CDR3 sequences, around 25% recorded once. The V call is TRBV5-1, the J call TRBJ2-1; D is uncertain. The TCR sequence derives from a human donor in good health. Some libraries in this study had Jurkat cell RNA spiked in. Input material: naive CD8+ T cells from blood, with Jurkat cell RNA spiked in. Described subset: FACS-sorted CD8+CD4-CCR7+CD45RA+ naive T cells. CDR3 region: CASSLDKNEQFF. The CDR3 DNA reads as TGCGCCAGCAGCTTGGACAAGAATGAGCAGTTCTTC.